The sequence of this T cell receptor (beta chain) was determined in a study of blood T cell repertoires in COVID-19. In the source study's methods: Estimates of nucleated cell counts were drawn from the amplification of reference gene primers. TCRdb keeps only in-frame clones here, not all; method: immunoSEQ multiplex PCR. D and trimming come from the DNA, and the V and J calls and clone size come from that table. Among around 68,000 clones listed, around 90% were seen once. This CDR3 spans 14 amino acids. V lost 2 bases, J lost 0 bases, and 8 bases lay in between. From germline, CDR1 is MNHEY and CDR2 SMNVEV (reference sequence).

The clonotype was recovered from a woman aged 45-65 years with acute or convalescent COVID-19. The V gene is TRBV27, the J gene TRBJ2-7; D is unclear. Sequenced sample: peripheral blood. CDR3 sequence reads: CASSLVLSSYEQYF. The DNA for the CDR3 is TGTGCCAGCAGTTTAGTGCTCAGCTCCTACGAGCAGTACTTC.